This T cell receptor beta chain was captured by sequencing in a study of cytomegalovirus exposure and HLA in healthy donors. Study-wide findings and caveats: In an earlier analysis, productive rearrangement rates for most beta V segments clustered near 87% or 30%.

Donors had nominal health at sampling but likely had unrecorded immune exposures. Regarding this clone: Its antigen is as yet unknown.

60 Vbeta and 13 Jbeta primers were used in PCR. TCRdb's copy holds only in-frame clones and misses some; the assay was immunoSEQ multiplex PCR. The sample gives some 180,000 clones, about three quarters of which show up once; around 1.5% is in the top ten. This clonotype originated in a man between 18 and 35 years old in good health and CMV-seronegative. The source material was PBMCs.

The CDR3 coding sequence is TGTGCCAGCAGCCGACAGGGGGTAAGGACTGAAGCTTTCTTT. Encoded protein: CASSRQGVRTEAFF. The V and J genes are TRBV7-3 and TRBJ1-1, with TRBD1 matching 9 bases. Per the germline V gene, CDR1 is SGHTA and CDR2 is FQGTGA. The J segment lost 5 bases and the V segment lost 5 bases, leaving 6 bases of the junction unmatched. CDR3 length: 14 amino acids.